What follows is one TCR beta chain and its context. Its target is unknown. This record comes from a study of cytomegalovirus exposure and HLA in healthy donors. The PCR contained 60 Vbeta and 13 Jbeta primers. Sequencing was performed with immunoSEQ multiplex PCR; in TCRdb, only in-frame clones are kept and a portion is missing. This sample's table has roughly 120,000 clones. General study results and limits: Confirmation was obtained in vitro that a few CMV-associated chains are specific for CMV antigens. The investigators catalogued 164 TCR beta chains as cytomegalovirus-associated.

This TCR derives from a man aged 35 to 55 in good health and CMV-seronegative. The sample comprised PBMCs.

Written as DNA, the CDR3 is TGCGCCAGCAGCCAGCAAGCTTGGGGGACAGGCGGTGAGCAGTTCTTC. Protein: CASSQQAWGTGGEQFF. This chain joins TRBV4-1 and TRBJ2-1; 8 bases fit TRBD1. CDR1 MGHRA and CDR2 YSYEKL come from the germline V gene. The CDR3 consists of 16 residues. With V trimmed by 3 bases and J by 9 bases, 13 bases remained unmatched.